This TCR beta chain was identified during a study of blood T cell repertoires in COVID-19. As processed by the authors: Amplified reference gene primers provided the basis for estimating nucleated cell counts. Here immunoSEQ multiplex PCR was the method, and the copy in TCRdb shows in-frame clones only, minus some. The DNA gave D and trimming, while V, J and clone size come from that table. The sample holds some 140,000 clones, around four fifths seen once. CDR3 length equals 16 residues. Germline CDR1 and CDR2: MDHEN and SYDVKM. The V gene end was trimmed by 5 bases and the J gene end by 1 base; junction bases not matched to a gene: 7. This clone was picked up many times.

The chain has TRBV28 and TRBJ2-4, with 8 bases lining up with TRBD1. Sequencing used peripheral blood. The TCR comes from a man aged 80 or over with acute or convalescent COVID-19. CDR3 nucleotide sequence: TGTGCCAGCAGTCTCAACAGGGGGAGGGCCAAAAACATTCAGTACTTC. As protein: CASSLNRGRAKNIQYF.